This T cell receptor (beta chain) originates from a study of blood T cell repertoires in COVID-19. Per the authors' pipeline: Scientists estimated how many nucleated cells there were by amplifying reference gene primers. Sequencing used immunoSEQ multiplex PCR; TCRdb keeps in-frame clones, though not all of them. V and J calls plus clone size are reproduced from that table; the DNA served to infer D and trimming. The sample consists of 97,000 or so clones, roughly 81% of them appearing once. Per the germline V gene, CDR1 is DFQATT and CDR2 is SNEGSKA (reference sequence). Trimming pared 3 bases from V and 1 base from J, leaving 6 bases between. The CDR3 has 12 residues.

The sample taken for sequencing was peripheral blood. J is TRBJ1-1 and V is TRBV20-1; possibly TRBD1 for D (5 bases). The TCR was taken from a man in his forties with active or convalescent COVID-19. Here the CDR3 DNA reads TGCAGTGCTAGTGGACAGAACACTGAAGCTTTCTTT. Its translation: CSASGQNTEAFF.